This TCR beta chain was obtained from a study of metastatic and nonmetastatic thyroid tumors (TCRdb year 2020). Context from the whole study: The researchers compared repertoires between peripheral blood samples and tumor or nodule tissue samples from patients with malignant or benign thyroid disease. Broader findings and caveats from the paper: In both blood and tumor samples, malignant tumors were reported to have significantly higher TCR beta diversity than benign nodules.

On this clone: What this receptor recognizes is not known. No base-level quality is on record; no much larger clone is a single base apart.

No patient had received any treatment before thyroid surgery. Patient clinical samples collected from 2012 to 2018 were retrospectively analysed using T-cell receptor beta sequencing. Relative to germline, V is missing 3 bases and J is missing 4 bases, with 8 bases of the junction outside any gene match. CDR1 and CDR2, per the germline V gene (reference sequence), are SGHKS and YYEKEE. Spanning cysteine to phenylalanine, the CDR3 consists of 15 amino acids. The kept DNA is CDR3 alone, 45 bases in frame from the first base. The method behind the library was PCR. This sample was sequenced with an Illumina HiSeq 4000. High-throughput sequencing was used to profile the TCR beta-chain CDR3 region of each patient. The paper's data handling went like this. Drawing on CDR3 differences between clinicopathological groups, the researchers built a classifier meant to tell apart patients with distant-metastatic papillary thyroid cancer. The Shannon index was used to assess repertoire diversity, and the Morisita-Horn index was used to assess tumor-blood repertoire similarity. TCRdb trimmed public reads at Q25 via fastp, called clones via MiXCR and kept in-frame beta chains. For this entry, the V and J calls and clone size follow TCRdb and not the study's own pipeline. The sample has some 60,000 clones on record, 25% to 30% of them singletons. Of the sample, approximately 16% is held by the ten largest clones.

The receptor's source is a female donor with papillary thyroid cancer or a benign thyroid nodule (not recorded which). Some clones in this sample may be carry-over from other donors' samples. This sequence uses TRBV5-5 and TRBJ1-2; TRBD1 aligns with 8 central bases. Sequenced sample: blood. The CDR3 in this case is CASSSGGTGIYGYTF. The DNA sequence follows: TGTGCCAGCAGCTCGGGGGGGACAGGAATCTATGGCTACACCTTC.